What follows are 24 T cell receptor beta chains derived from one specimen sequenced in a study of cytomegalovirus exposure and HLA in healthy donors. Primers: 60 Vbeta forward and 13 Jbeta reverse. Some clones are missing from TCRdb's copy, which holds only in-frame ones; the method was immunoSEQ multiplex PCR. The sample records roughly 160,000 clones, approximately 79% being singletons. Sample: PBMCs. These receptors originate from a man between 60 and 75 years old in good health and CMV-seronegative.

The rearrangement links TRBV28 to TRBJ2-1, with a tentative D call TRBD2 (5 bases). The CDR3 loop spans 16 amino acids. The germline V gene encodes CDR1 MDHEN and CDR2 SYDVKM. The V end was cut by 7 bases, the J end by 3 bases, with 19 bases between. The CDR3: CASTTLLRVVYNEQFF. Written as DNA, the CDR3 is TGTGCCAGCACCACACTACTGAGGGTAGTCTACAATGAGCAGTTCTTC.

The V gene is TRBV6-1, the J gene TRBJ2-5; TRBD2 matches 14 bases. Trimming at V came to 4 bases and at J to 4 bases, leaving 8 bases not matched to a gene. The CDR3 is 17 amino acids. Germline V gene lookup returns CDR1 MNHNS and CDR2 SASEGT. DNA for the CDR3: TGTGCCAGCAGTGGGGGGACTAGCGGGAGCTTTTTAGAGACCCAGTACTTC. Its translation is CASSGGTSGSFLETQYF.

The chain recombines TRBV6-4 with TRBJ1-1, with D uncertain. Germline CDR1 and CDR2: MRHNA and SNTAGT. The V gene lost 11 bases and the J gene lost 11 bases, with 15 bases spanning the gap. The CDR3 totals 10 residues. CDR3 nucleotide sequence: TGTGCCCGAGGGCACGTCGAGGCTTTCTTT. Its protein is CARGHVEAFF.

The chain uses TRBV6-5 and TRBJ2-5; TRBD1 matches 7 bases. Germline CDR1 and CDR2: MNHEY and SVGAGI. The CDR3 extends over 15 amino acids. V was pared by 6 bases and J by 0 bases, with 7 bases of the junction left unmatched. The CDR3 loop reads CASRRNRGDQETQYF. Written as DNA, the CDR3 is TGTGCCAGCAGGCGTAACAGGGGAGACCAAGAGACCCAGTACTTC.

V and J are TRBV28 and TRBJ2-7; a possible D gene is TRBD1 (6 bases). This CDR3 comprises 15 residues. V lost 6 bases, J lost 4 bases, and 19 bases lay in between. In germline, CDR1 is MDHEN, CDR2 SYDVKM. DNA for the CDR3: TGTGCCAGCAGCCCTCCGGGACAAGTCTTATACGAGCAGTACTTC. Protein sequence: CASSPPGQVLYEQYF.

This sequence joins TRBV6-1 and TRBJ2-7, with 14 bases lining up with TRBD2. Germline loops: CDR1 MNHNS, CDR2 SASEGT. V lost 7 bases, J lost 3 bases, and 5 bases stayed unmatched. The CDR3 runs to 15 residues. The CDR3 bases are TGTGCCAGCATTGAGGGGACTAGCGGGGGCTACGAGCAGTACTTC. This sequence encodes CASIEGTSGGYEQYF.

The chain uses TRBV11-2 and TRBJ2-7; 8 bases fit TRBD1. Looked up from germline, CDR1 is SGHAT and CDR2 is FQNNGV. Trimming at V came to 5 bases and at J to 3 bases, leaving 9 bases not matched to a gene. CDR3 length: 15 amino acids. CDR3 nucleotide sequence: TGTGCCAGCAGCCCCGGCGCAGGGGGCGGCTACGAGCAGTACTTC. It is translated as CASSPGAGGGYEQYF.

This clone was counted a single time. The V gene is TRBV5-8, the J gene TRBJ2-5, with TRBD2 as a possible D gene (6 bases). Trimming pared 1 base from V and 4 bases from J, leaving 14 bases between. This CDR3 is 15 amino acids long. Germline V gene data show CDR1 as SGHTS and CDR2 as YDEGEE. DNA of the CDR3: TGTGCCAGCAGCTTGAGAACGGGAGTTCCAGAGACCCAGTACTTC. Translated: CASSLRTGVPETQYF.

This rearrangement joins TRBV28 to TRBJ1-2; TRBD1 is a possible D gene (5 bases). The CDR3 is 14 amino acids. V dropped 3 bases and J dropped 7 bases, with 15 bases sitting between them. CDR1 and CDR2 from the germline V gene are MDHEN and SYDVKM. This CDR3 reads CASSFSGRFGGYTF. CDR3 nucleotides: TGTGCCAGCAGTTTTTCAGGGCGGTTTGGTGGCTACACCTTC.

CDR3 residues: CASSLAPDDTGEQFF. The CDR3 DNA reads TGTGCCAGCAGCTTAGCCCCCGATGACACTGGTGAGCAGTTCTTC. The V and J genes are TRBV7-9 and TRBJ2-1; D gene uncertain. Trimming left V 0 bases short and J 9 bases short, with 15 bases between. The V gene's germline CDR1 is SEHNR and CDR2 FQNEAQ (reference sequence). The CDR3 sequence is 15 residues long.

Points on this clone: Other DNA sequences in the same sample also yield this CDR3. This chain links TRBV4-1 with TRBJ2-7; 7 bases are shared with TRBD2. The length of the CDR3 is 16 residues. Germline-derived CDR1 and CDR2 are MGHRA and YSYEKL. V trimming: 0 bases; J trimming: 3 bases; junction bases outside the gene matches: 8. The CDR3 loop reads CASSQDLRRGDYEQYF. CDR3 in DNA: TGCGCCAGCAGCCAAGATTTGCGCCGGGGGGACTACGAGCAGTACTTC.

The sample holds one count of this clone. This chain joins TRBV14 and TRBJ2-1, with 10 bases that match TRBD2. The trim removed 6 bases at V and 9 bases at J, leaving 11 bases unmatched. CDR3 length equals 15 residues. CDR1 and CDR2 (germline): SGHDN, FVKESK. The CDR3 reads CASSPHLAGVFEQFF. The CDR3 coding sequence is TGTGCCAGCAGTCCCCATCTAGCGGGAGTTTTTGAGCAGTTCTTC.

The chain recombines TRBV4-1 with TRBJ2-5; 11 nucleotides agree with TRBD1. The DNA end is a closer match to TRBJ2-7, so the J assignment may be wrong. The CDR3 totals 15 residues. CDR1 MGHRA and CDR2 YSYEKL come from the germline V gene. The CDR3: CASSRGTGGTYEQYF. DNA of the CDR3: TGCGCCAGCAGCCGCGGGACAGGGGGTACCTACGAGCAGTACTTC.

This clone was observed a handful of times. The chain has TRBV7-7 and TRBJ2-3, with 7 bases aligning to TRBD1. J lost 0 bases, V lost 6 bases, and 6 bases had no gene match. The CDR3 loop spans 15 amino acids. Germline values: CDR1 SSHAT, CDR2 FNYEAQ (reference sequence). CDR3 in amino acids: CASRRTGISTDTQYF. CDR3 nucleotides: TGTGCCAGCAGACGGACAGGAATTAGCACAGATACGCAGTATTTT.

This clone has just one count. This chain connects TRBV5-1 to TRBJ2-5; D is unclear. Between the trimmed V and J ends, which lost 0 bases and 0 bases, there was a span of 9 bases. CDR3 length: 15 amino acids. Germline lookup yields CDR1 SGHRS and CDR2 YFSETQ. CDR3 sequence: CASSLDSPNQETQYF. CDR3 in DNA: TGCGCCAGCAGCTTGGACAGCCCTAACCAAGAGACCCAGTACTTC. Combining the CDR3 with reference TRBV5-1 and TRBJ2-5 gives the whole variable domain KAGVTQTPRYLIKTRGQQVTLSCSPISGHRSVSWYQQTPGQGLQFLFEYFSETQRNKGNFPGRFSGRQFSNSRSEMNVSTLELGDSALYLCASSLDSPNQETQYFGPGTRLLVL.

This clone was seen just once. V is TRBV5-6 and J is TRBJ1-2; 10 bases align to TRBD1. In germline, CDR1 is SGHDT, CDR2 YYEEEE. The length of the CDR3 is 15 residues. V lost 0 bases and J lost 5; bases outside the gene matches: 4. The CDR3 nucleotides are TGTGCCAGCAGCTTGGTAGACAGGGGGCTGTATGGCTACACCTTC. Protein: CASSLVDRGLYGYTF.

J is TRBJ2-7 and V is TRBV7-2; D possibly corresponds to TRBD1 (6 bases). CDR1 is SGHTA, CDR2 FQGNSA, per germline. CDR3 length: 13 amino acids. Trimming cost V 3 bases and J 3 bases, with 9 bases left between them. The CDR3 reads CASSFNRDYEQYF. DNA of the CDR3: TGTGCCAGCAGCTTTAACAGGGACTACGAGCAGTACTTC.

Points on this clone: A read error may produce the germline difference seen at one junction end. The chain combines TRBV7-2 with TRBJ2-2, with TRBD1 matching over 7 bases. Germline values: CDR1 SGHTA, CDR2 FQGNSA. CDR3 size: 15 residues. Here the CDR3 DNA reads TGTGCCGGCAGCGTGCTGGGGACAGAGACCGGGGAGCTGTTTTTT. Protein: CAGSVLGTETGELFF.

This clone showed up just a few times. For the CDR3, the DNA is TGTGCCAGCAGTGAAGCGCGGTACGAGCAGTACTTC. It is translated as CASSEARYEQYF. V usage is TRBV6-1 and J usage is TRBJ2-7; D gene ambiguous. The germline V gene has CDR1 MNHNS and CDR2 SASEGT. Trimming took 0 bases from V and 4 from J, leaving 4 bases between them. The CDR3 is made up of 12 amino acids.

The chain uses TRBV28 and TRBJ2-7; 7 bases match TRBD1. V lost 8 bases to trimming and J lost 1 base; unmatched junction nucleotides: 11. This CDR3 has 15 amino acids. Germline V CDR1 and CDR2: MDHEN, SYDVKM. The CDR3 region has the DNA TGTGCCAGCGGGGGATTCTCGGGACAGTCCTACGAGCAGTACTTC. This translates into CASGGFSGQSYEQYF.

A few counts support this clone. The chain couples TRBV6-1 to TRBJ1-3; 7 bases agree with TRBD1. V dropped 6 bases and J dropped 4; count of bases not matched to a gene: 9. The CDR3 length is 15 residues. The V gene's germline CDR1 is MNHNS and CDR2 SASEGT. The CDR3 region has the DNA TGTGCCAGCAGCGTAATGACAGGGACAGGAAACACCATATATTTT. Translation: CASSVMTGTGNTIYF.

CDR3 bases: TGTGCCTGGAACAAGCGGAACTACGAGCAGTACTTC. Amino acid sequence: CAWNKRNYEQYF. This chain links TRBV30 with TRBJ2-7; TRBD2 might be the D (5 bases). V was trimmed by 4 bases and J by 3 bases, leaving 10 bases between them. Germline-derived CDR1 and CDR2 are GTSNPN and SVGIG (reference sequence). This CDR3 comprises 12 residues.

The V and J genes are TRBV5-1 and TRBJ2-7; 11 bases fit TRBD2. Per the germline V gene, CDR1 is SGHRS and CDR2 is YFSETQ. This CDR3 has 15 amino acids. Losses at the gene ends were 5 bases for V and 6 bases for J; bases not matched to a gene: 10. In DNA form, the CDR3 reads TGCGCCAGCAGACCATTACTAGCGGGAGTAGCCGAGCAGTACTTC. Its protein product is CASRPLLAGVAEQYF.

The chain couples TRBV5-1 to TRBJ2-5; D unresolved. Germline V lookup: CDR1 SGHRS, CDR2 YFSETQ. The germline V and J ends were trimmed by 0 bases and 4 bases, with 4 bases remaining between them. The CDR3 consists of 12 residues. CDR3 region: CASSLVGETQYF. CDR3 DNA sequence: TGCGCCAGCAGCTTGGTCGGAGAGACCCAGTACTTC.